The 10 T cell receptor beta chains listed next were all sequenced from one sample in a study of T cell responses to AZD1222 COVID-19 vaccine. Assay used: immunoSEQ multiplex PCR; TCRdb lists only in-frame clones, some missing. The sample has roughly 150,000 clones, over 80% seen once. This specimen was peripheral blood, taken on day 0 of AZD1222 vaccination. These receptors all come from an adult in good health.

The chain employs TRBV18 and TRBJ1-1; maybe TRBD1 (5 bases). Trimming removed 3 bases from V and 7 bases from J, with 15 bases in between. Germline V lookup: CDR1 KGHSH, CDR2 LQKENI. This CDR3 has 14 residues. The CDR3 reads CASSPSSGEVEAFF. The CDR3 DNA reads as TGTGCCAGCTCACCCTCCTCGGGGGAGGTTGAAGCTTTCTTT.

The gene calls are TRBV30 and TRBJ2-3; D gene unclear. The CDR3 has 14 amino acids. Trimming pared 2 bases from V and 2 bases from J, leaving 11 bases between. The germline CDR1 and CDR2 sequences are GTSNPN and SVGIG (reference sequence). The CDR3 here is CAWSKDRNTDTQYF. The CDR3 DNA reads TGTGCCTGGAGTAAGGATAGAAACACAGATACGCAGTATTTT. Looking up the rest from reference TRBV30 and TRBJ2-3 gives the full variable domain: SQTIHQWPATLVQPVGSPLSLECTVEGTSNPNLYWYRQAAGRGLQLLFYSVGIGQISSEVPQNLSASRPQDRQFILSSKKLLLSDSGFYLCAWSKDRNTDTQYFGPGTRLTVL.

The chain combines TRBV21-1 with TRBJ1-1. TRBV21-1 is given as a pseudogene. The CDR3 length is 13 residues. In nucleotides, the CDR3 is TGTGCCAGCAGAAAAGCGGAGGCCGGCTGGGCTTTCTTT. This translates into CASRKAEAGWAFF.

This chain links TRBV7-9 with TRBJ2-1; 8 bases agree with TRBD2. V dropped 5 bases and J dropped 9; count of bases not matched to a gene: 15. The CDR3 contains 16 residues. Germline V CDR1 and CDR2: SEHNR, FQNEAQ (reference sequence). The CDR3 DNA follows: TGTGCCAGCAGCCCCACCGGGACTAGTGCCCTTGGTGAGCAGTTCTTC. It specifies CASSPTGTSALGEQFF.

This chain links TRBV10-3 with TRBJ1-1; possible D gene TRBD1, 5 bases. V was trimmed by 3 bases and J by 8 bases, leaving 13 bases between them. This CDR3 has 13 amino acids. Germline CDR1 reads ENHRY; CDR2 reads SYGVKD. The CDR3 reads CAISDGPGQEAFF. The DNA for the CDR3 is TGTGCCATCAGTGACGGGCCAGGGCAAGAAGCTTTCTTT.

The rearrangement links TRBV2 to TRBJ2-7; TRBD1 might be the D (6 bases). V dropped 7 bases and J dropped 5 bases, with 12 bases sitting between them. Looked up from germline, CDR1 is SNHLY and CDR2 is FYNNEI. The CDR3 is made up of 12 amino acids. CDR3 protein: CASTKGGNEQYF. The CDR3, as DNA: TGTGCCAGCACCAAAGGGGGAAACGAGCAGTACTTC.

The chain is built from TRBV23-1 and TRBJ1-6; possible D gene TRBD1, 5 bases. TRBV23-1 is filed as an ORF, its function uncertain. This CDR3 comprises 20 residues. V dropped 3 bases and J dropped 0 bases, with 21 bases sitting between them. The CDR3, as DNA: TGCGCCAGCAGTCACTCAGGGAATGTACAGGTAATCTCCTATAATTCACCCCTCCACTTT. Protein sequence: CASSHSGNVQVISYNSPLHF.

This CDR3 reads CASTLTGRETQYF. CDR3 DNA sequence: TGTGCCAGCACTCTCACAGGGCGGGAGACCCAGTACTTC. The J gene is TRBJ2-5, the V gene TRBV28; weak D call: TRBD1 (6 bases). V was clipped by 7 bases and J by 5 bases, with 14 bases between them. The length of the CDR3 is 13 residues. Germline CDR1 and CDR2: MDHEN and SYDVKM.

CDR3 region: CASSPDRTFEAFF. For the CDR3, the DNA is TGTGCCAGCAGCCCGGACAGAACTTTTGAAGCTTTCTTT. The V call is TRBV7-2, the J call TRBJ1-1, with D possibly being TRBD1 (6 bases). The CDR3 is 13 amino acids. The germline CDR1 and CDR2 sequences are SGHTA and FQGNSA. The germline V and J ends were trimmed by 5 bases and 7 bases, with 14 bases remaining between them.

This chain uses TRBV7-8 with TRBJ1-5, with unresolved D. Trimming removed 1 base at V and 1 base at J, with 11 bases between. CDR3 length: 16 amino acids. Germline V gene data show CDR1 as SGHVS and CDR2 as FQNEAQ. As DNA, the CDR3 is TGTGCCAGCAGCTTAGGTCACGTTGCGAGCAATCAGCCCCAGCATTTT. Encoded protein: CASSLGHVASNQPQHF.